This paragraph reports one T cell receptor (beta chain). V lost 0 bases and J lost 4, with 7 bases in between. The CDR3 length is 14 residues. The germline V gene encodes CDR1 LNHNV and CDR2 YYDKDF (reference sequence). The sample comes from a study of blood T cell repertoires in COVID-19. Study as a whole: Researchers got acute and convalescent COVID-19 samples from the United States, Italy and Spain. In each case, the material was cDNA or gDNA derived from T cells, B-cell-depleted T cells, or PBMCs.

It was during active infection that Seattle patients were enrolled and then longitudinally followed. Clones were read by immunoSEQ multiplex PCR, and TCRdb kept only the in-frame ones, dropping some. The table shows fewer than 350,000 clones, with roughly nine tenths occurring only once. This TCR was sampled from a woman under 40 with COVID-19, enrolled during active disease. What was sequenced was peripheral blood. The rearrangement links TRBV15 to TRBJ1-5; D is ambiguous. The CDR3 loop is CATSRDPNNQPQHF. The CDR3 nucleotides read TGTGCCACCAGCAGAGATCCTAATAATCAGCCCCAGCATTTT.